The clone carrying this T cell receptor beta chain was counted a few times. The authors' processing: Quantification of nucleated cells was approximated via reference gene primer amplification. Sequencing used immunoSEQ multiplex PCR; TCRdb keeps in-frame clones, though not all of them. Clone size and V and J calls were adopted from that table, with D and trimming inferred from the DNA. The sample has about 110,000 clones; 70% to 75% are singletons. This specimen belongs to a study of blood T cell repertoires in COVID-19. The wider study: Researchers got acute and convalescent COVID-19 samples from the United States, Italy and Spain. In each case, the material was cDNA or gDNA derived from T cells, B-cell-depleted T cells, or PBMCs.

The CDR3 contains 13 residues. Germline V gene data show CDR1 as SQVTM and CDR2 as ANQGSEA. The V segment lost 5 bases and the J segment 4 bases; nucleotides outside the gene matches: 6. The sample was peripheral blood. The source of this sequence is a human donor with acute or convalescent COVID-19. The donor label of this sample is uncertain. J is TRBJ1-1 and V is TRBV29-1; 8 nucleotides align to TRBD1. In DNA, the CDR3 is TGCAGCGTTCACAGGGGGGCGGGCACTGAAGCTTTCTTT. It specifies CSVHRGAGTEAFF.